These 27 T cell receptor beta chains were sequenced from one sample in a study of T cells after posttransplantation cyclophosphamide (dated by TCRdb to the mid-2010s). The library was made by the immunoSEQ multiplex PCR assay. Imported from immuneACCESS, the table was reduced by TCRdb to in-frame sequences with V and J called. These copies leave out some clones; in studies compared against another copy, an unresolved V gene accounts for under half, and the cause of the remainder is not known. This sample gives 23,000 or so clones in total; about 98% of them show up just once. The ten biggest clones cover approximately 0.15% of the sample. Material: naive CD8+ T cells sorted from PBMCs. All receptors come from a middle-aged man in good health, CMV-negative, and a related stem cell transplant donor.

The chain recombines TRBV28 with TRBJ1-1; possibly TRBD1 for D (6 bases). The V gene lost 7 bases and the J gene lost 5 bases, with 17 bases spanning the gap. CDR1 is MDHEN, CDR2 SYDVKM, per germline. CDR3 length equals 14 residues. For the CDR3, the DNA is TGTGCCAGCATTCGCACAGGGTCAAAAACTGAAGCTTTCTTT. Amino acids: CASIRTGSKTEAFF.

V and J are TRBV4-1 and TRBJ2-7; D is unclear. V shed 3 bases and J shed 0 bases, with 6 bases lying between them. CDR3 length: 13 residues. Germline V gives CDR1 MGHRA, CDR2 YSYEKL. DNA for the CDR3: TGCGCCAGCAGCCAGGAGATCTCCTACGAGCAGTACTTC. It encodes CASSQEISYEQYF.

This chain uses TRBV6-6 with TRBJ1-5; no firm D call. CDR1 MNHNY and CDR2 SVGAGI come from the germline V gene (reference sequence). Trimming took 7 bases from V and 3 from J, leaving 10 bases between them. This CDR3 spans 13 amino acids. The CDR3 bases are TGTGCCAGCACTTCACTTCTCAATCAGCCCCAGCATTTT. Protein sequence: CASTSLLNQPQHF.

The chain has TRBV28 and TRBJ1-5; D not certain. Trimming shortened V by 6 bases and J by 7 bases, and 16 bases separated the two germline ends. This CDR3 spans 14 amino acids. In germline, CDR1 is MDHEN, CDR2 SYDVKM. CDR3 in DNA: TGTGCCAGCAGCGACCTTGGAGGCCAACAGCCCCAGCATTTT. As protein: CASSDLGGQQPQHF.

Notes on this clone: One junction end does not reproduce the germline sequence, and a read error may be involved. The CDR3 spells CASSLGPGAYEQYF. The CDR3 DNA sequence: TGTGCTAGCAGCTTAGGCCCGGGTGCCTACGAGCAGTACTTC. V gene TRBV7-7 combines with J gene TRBJ2-7; D is ambiguous. CDR1 SSHAT and CDR2 FNYEAQ come from the germline V gene (reference sequence). There are 14 residues in the CDR3.

The V call is TRBV28, the J call TRBJ2-7; D possibly corresponds to TRBD1 (6 bases). CDR1 is MDHEN and CDR2 is SYDVKM in the germline V gene. The germline V and J ends were trimmed by 4 bases and 4 bases, with 17 bases remaining between them. The CDR3 runs to 15 residues. The CDR3 region has the DNA TGTGCCAGCAGTTCTCAACAGGGAATCGGGTACGAGCAGTACTTC. As protein: CASSSQQGIGYEQYF. The variable domain in full, with the rest retrieved from reference TRBV28 and TRBJ2-7, is DVKVTQSSRYLVKRTGEKVFLECVQDMDHENMFWYRQDPGLGLRLIYFSYDVKMKEKGDIPEGYSVSREKKERFSLILESASTNQTSMYLCASSSQQGIGYEQYFGPGTRLTVT.

This chain joins TRBV28 and TRBJ2-1; D uncertain. V lost 1 base, J lost 7 bases, and 11 bases lay in between. Germline assignment: CDR1 MDHEN and CDR2 SYDVKM. The CDR3 runs to 14 residues. DNA for the CDR3: TGTGCCAGCAGTTTATATGTAAGAGCGAATGAGCAGTTCTTC. Its translation: CASSLYVRANEQFF.

This clone came up once. The chain employs TRBV15 and TRBJ2-7; D might be TRBD1 (6 bases). V gave up 4 bases and J gave up 2 bases, with 15 bases separating them. Germline CDR1 is LNHNV and CDR2 is YYDKDF (reference sequence). The CDR3 totals 15 residues. CDR3 amino acids: CATSNRQDPTYEQYF. The CDR3 bases are TGTGCCACCAGCAACAGACAGGACCCTACCTACGAGCAGTACTTC. The full variable domain, in which reference TRBV15 and TRBJ2-7 provide the parts outside the CDR3, is DAMVIQNPRYQVTQFGKPVTLSCSQTLNHNVMYWYQQKSSQAPKLLFHYYDKDFNNEADTPDNFQSRRPNTSFCFLDIRSPGLGDTAMYLCATSNRQDPTYEQYFGPGTRLTVT.

The chain couples TRBV4-1 to TRBJ2-3; D possibly corresponds to TRBD1 (6 bases). V gave up 0 bases and J gave up 6 bases, with 13 bases separating them. The CDR3 extends over 15 amino acids. The germline gives CDR1 MGHRA, CDR2 YSYEKL. The CDR3 region is CASSQEWTQGDTQYF. DNA for the CDR3: TGCGCCAGCAGCCAAGAATGGACCCAGGGGGATACGCAGTATTTT.

The V call is TRBV5-4, the J call TRBJ2-7, with TRBD1 as a possible D gene (5 bases). The CDR3 consists of 14 residues. Trimming took 5 bases from V and 3 from J, leaving 15 bases between them. CDR1 and CDR2 (germline): SGHNT, YYREEE (reference sequence). The CDR3 DNA is TGTGCCAGCAGTGGTACCTGGGGCGGCTACGAGCAGTACTTC. It codes for CASSGTWGGYEQYF.

The chain has TRBV7-2 and TRBJ2-1, with 8 nucleotides matching TRBD2. V was pared by 7 bases and J by 6 bases, with 11 bases of the junction left unmatched. The CDR3 extends over 15 amino acids. The germline V gene has CDR1 SGHTA and CDR2 FQGNSA. CDR3 amino acids: CASTTLEREFNEQFF. For the CDR3, the DNA is TGTGCCAGCACCACATTGGAGCGGGAGTTCAATGAGCAGTTCTTC.

The chain joins TRBV18 to TRBJ2-3; the D gene is possibly TRBD1 (5 bases). The CDR3 is 15 amino acids. Germline-derived CDR1 and CDR2 are KGHSH and LQKENI. V lost 3 bases to trimming and J lost 2 bases, with 12 bases between them. The CDR3 nucleotides are TGTGCCAGCTCACCGGAACAGGTGAACACAGATACGCAGTATTTT. Its translation is CASSPEQVNTDTQYF.

The V gene is TRBV19, the J gene TRBJ1-5; 8 nucleotides align to TRBD1. Germline loops: CDR1 LNHDA, CDR2 SQIVND (reference sequence). J was trimmed by 7 bases and V by 6 bases; bases with no gene match: 8. The CDR3 is 14 amino acids. In DNA, the CDR3 is TGTGCCAGTAGCTCACTACAGGGGGTCCAGCCCCAGCATTTT. Translated: CASSSLQGVQPQHF.

The rearrangement uses TRBV4-1 and TRBJ1-1; TRBD1 might be the D (5 bases). Per the germline V gene, CDR1 is MGHRA and CDR2 is YSYEKL. The CDR3 runs 14 residues. With 4 bases removed from V and 0 bases from J, the gap between germline ends came to 9 bases. CDR3 amino acids: CASSPSRVNTEAFF. The CDR3 DNA sequence: TGCGCCAGCAGCCCCTCCAGGGTGAACACTGAAGCTTTCTTT.

This clone was counted once. This chain links TRBV7-9 with TRBJ2-5, with D possibly TRBD2 on 6 matching bases. CDR1 SEHNR and CDR2 FQNEAQ come from the germline V gene (reference sequence). The length of the CDR3 is 16 residues. Deletions cut 0 bases from V and 4 bases from J, with 15 bases between. The CDR3 loop reads CASSLAYRKGGETQYF. CDR3 sequence (DNA): TGTGCCAGCAGCTTAGCTTATCGAAAGGGAGGAGAGACCCAGTACTTC.

J is TRBJ2-7 and V is TRBV30, with TRBD2 identical over 7 bases. The ends lost 2 bases at V and 4 bases at J; junction bases unmatched: 5. This CDR3 is 13 amino acids long. Looked up from germline, CDR1 is GTSNPN and CDR2 is SVGIG (reference sequence). The CDR3 sequence is CAWSLGGDYEQYF. CDR3 in DNA: TGTGCCTGGAGTTTGGGGGGGGATTACGAGCAGTACTTC.

The chain carries TRBV19 and TRBJ2-7; possibly TRBD2 for D (6 bases). CDR1 is LNHDA and CDR2 is SQIVND in the germline V gene (reference sequence). CDR3 length: 14 amino acids. V was cut by 9 bases and J by 0 bases, with 15 bases left in between. CDR3 in DNA: TGTGCCAGCTCCCCAAATAGCGGCTCCTACGAGCAGTACTTC. Translated: CASSPNSGSYEQYF.

The chain joins TRBV28 to TRBJ1-5, with D unclear. The CDR3 totals 11 residues. Germline V CDR1 and CDR2: MDHEN, SYDVKM. V was shortened by 8 bases and J by 7 bases, with 9 bases between the two germline ends. The CDR3 here is CASEGGQPQHF. CDR3 sequence (DNA): TGTGCCAGCGAAGGAGGGCAGCCCCAGCATTTT. Using reference TRBV28 and TRBJ1-5 for the parts outside the CDR3, the full variable domain is DVKVTQSSRYLVKRTGEKVFLECVQDMDHENMFWYRQDPGLGLRLIYFSYDVKMKEKGDIPEGYSVSREKKERFSLILESASTNQTSMYLCASEGGQPQHFGDGTRLSIL.

This chain connects TRBV9 to TRBJ2-5, with TRBD1 as a possible D gene (6 bases). The ends were cut back, 0 bases at V and 1 base at J, with 7 bases in the middle. This CDR3 is 14 amino acids long. Per germline, CDR1 SGDLS and CDR2 YYNGEE. The CDR3 DNA sequence: TGTGCCAGCAGCGTAGGACAGGTCCAAGAGACCCAGTACTTC. Translated, it gives CASSVGQVQETQYF.

The chain has TRBV5-6 and TRBJ2-2; 8 bases match TRBD1. This CDR3 has 17 amino acids. The V gene end was trimmed by 0 bases and the J gene end by 5 bases; junction bases not matched to a gene: 9. CDR1 and CDR2 from the germline V gene are SGHDT and YYEEEE. The CDR3 sequence: CASSLGRGLMGTGELFF. Written as DNA, the CDR3 is TGTGCCAGCAGCTTGGGCAGGGGGCTTATGGGAACCGGGGAGCTGTTTTTT.

The chain links TRBV9 to TRBJ2-7; 9 bases map to TRBD2. With V trimmed by 0 bases and J by 4 bases, 5 bases remained unmatched. The germline gives CDR1 SGDLS, CDR2 YYNGEE. The CDR3 contains 15 residues. The CDR3 DNA sequence: TGTGCCAGCAGCGTAGGCGCGACTAGCGGATACGAGCAGTACTTC. Encoded protein: CASSVGATSGYEQYF.

This chain uses TRBV19 with TRBJ2-7, with 10 bases fitting TRBD1. Germline V gene lookup returns CDR1 LNHDA and CDR2 SQIVND (reference sequence). Unmatched junction bases numbered 8, after V lost 4 bases and J lost 5 bases. CDR3 length: 15 amino acids. CDR3 sequence reads: CASSTSGTGVDEQYF. The CDR3 DNA follows: TGTGCCAGTAGTACTTCCGGGACAGGGGTCGACGAGCAGTACTTC.

The chain has TRBV9 and TRBJ2-1, with 8 positions matching TRBD1. The germline CDR1 and CDR2 sequences are SGDLS and YYNGEE. CDR3 length equals 16 residues. Unmatched junction bases numbered 7, after V lost 3 bases and J lost 2 bases. The CDR3 spells CASSARSGQAYNEQFF. The CDR3, as DNA: TGTGCCAGCAGCGCTAGGTCGGGACAGGCCTACAATGAGCAGTTCTTC.

This chain links TRBV19 with TRBJ2-7; 9 bases are shared with TRBD1. J gave up 6 bases and V 6 bases, and 6 bases lay outside the gene matches. CDR1 LNHDA and CDR2 SQIVND come from the germline V gene (reference sequence). The CDR3 totals 13 residues. The CDR3 sequence: CASRGTGLSEQYF. In DNA, the CDR3 is TGTGCCAGTAGGGGGACAGGGCTCTCCGAGCAGTACTTC. Variable domain in full (rest from reference TRBV19 and TRBJ2-7): DGGITQSPKYLFRKEGQNVTLSCEQNLNHDAMYWYRQDPGQGLRLIYYSQIVNDFQKGDIAEGYSVSREKKESFPLTVTSAQKNPTAFYLCASRGTGLSEQYFGPGTRLTVT.

J is TRBJ1-5 and V is TRBV27; no reliable D call. With 2 bases removed from V and 6 bases from J, the gap between germline ends came to 8 bases. This CDR3 region has 13 residues. CDR1 is MNHEY, CDR2 SMNVEV, per germline (reference sequence). The CDR3 reads CASSLKYLQPQHF. The CDR3 DNA reads as TGTGCCAGCAGTTTAAAATATCTTCAGCCCCAGCATTTT.

This rearrangement joins TRBV28 to TRBJ2-1; 10 nucleotides agree with TRBD2. Germline CDR1 and CDR2: MDHEN and SYDVKM. The V gene end was trimmed by 6 bases and the J gene end by 6 bases; junction bases not matched to a gene: 8. The CDR3 covers 15 residues. The CDR3 is CASSPRTSGRNEQFF. The CDR3 coding sequence is TGTGCCAGCAGCCCCCGGACTAGCGGACGCAATGAGCAGTTCTTC.

The chain links TRBV10-1 to TRBJ2-1; 16 nucleotides line up with TRBD2. The junction had 4 bases not matched to a gene; V was cut back by 5 bases and J by 9 bases. The length of the CDR3 is 15 residues. The V gene's germline CDR1 is WNHNN and CDR2 SYGVQD (reference sequence). The CDR3 spells CASSPGLAGGGEQFF. In nucleotides, the CDR3 is TGCGCCAGCAGTCCGGGACTAGCGGGAGGGGGTGAGCAGTTCTTC.